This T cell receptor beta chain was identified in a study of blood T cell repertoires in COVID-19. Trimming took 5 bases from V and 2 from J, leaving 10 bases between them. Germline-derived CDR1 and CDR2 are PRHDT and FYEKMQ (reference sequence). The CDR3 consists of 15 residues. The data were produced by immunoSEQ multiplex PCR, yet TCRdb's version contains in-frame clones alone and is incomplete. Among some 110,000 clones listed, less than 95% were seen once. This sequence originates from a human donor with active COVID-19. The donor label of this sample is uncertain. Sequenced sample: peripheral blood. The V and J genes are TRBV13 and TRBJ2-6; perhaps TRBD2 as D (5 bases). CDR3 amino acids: CASSLALAGANVLTF. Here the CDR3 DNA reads TGTGCCAGCAGCCTAGCCCTTGCTGGGGCCAACGTCCTGACTTTC.